Presented here are 14 T cell receptor beta chains from one specimen sequenced in a study of T-cell memory formation after mild COVID-19. MiXCR, applied by TCRdb to the 5' RACE reads, yields one record per CDR3 protein. The sample lists approximately 440,000 distinct CDR3 sequences, 20% seen once, with 7.5% to 9.5% in the top ten. Sequenced: PBMCs or a T cell subset sorted from them (not recorded which). These TCRs come from an adult woman who had mild COVID-19 (a few samples of this study predate the infection). Cell type and time point are not known.

In its sample, this clonotype was seen a few times. V is TRBV27 and J is TRBJ2-3, with 8 bases fitting TRBD2. Trimming removed 7 bases from V and 0 bases from J; junction bases left unmatched: 3. Germline V lookup: CDR1 MNHEY, CDR2 SMNVEV (reference sequence). This CDR3 comprises 14 residues. The CDR3 protein is CASKLAASTDTQYF. The CDR3 DNA reads as TGTGCCAGCAAACTAGCGGCAAGCACAGATACGCAGTATTTT.

This clonotype was detected only once. The V gene is TRBV7-9, the J gene TRBJ2-1; D is unclear. CDR1 and CDR2 from the germline V gene are SEHNR and FQNEAQ (reference sequence). V lost 4 bases to trimming and J lost 8 bases, with 12 bases between them. The CDR3 length is 13 residues. In nucleotides, the CDR3 is TGTGCCAGCAGCTCTGGCCTGAGAGATGAGCAGTTCTTC. Its translation is CASSSGLRDEQFF. Filled out from reference TRBV7-9 and TRBJ2-1, the complete variable domain reads DTGVSQNPRHKITKRGQNVTFRCDPISEHNRLYWYRQTLGQGPEFLTYFQNEAQLEKSRLLSDRFSAERPKGSFSTLEIQRTEQGDSAMYLCASSSGLRDEQFFGPGTRLTVL.

This clonotype was counted only a few times. This chain links TRBV4-1 with TRBJ2-1, with D possibly being TRBD2 (6 bases). CDR1 and CDR2 (germline): MGHRA, YSYEKL. The CDR3 is made up of 13 amino acids. The V end lost 1 base, the J end lost 11 bases, and 12 bases lay between the germline ends. The CDR3 region has the DNA TGCGCCAGCAGCCAAGGGGGGGAGACACAGCAGTTCTTC. It is translated as CASSQGGETQQFF.

V gene TRBV10-3 combines with J gene TRBJ1-2, with D possibly being TRBD1 (6 bases). Trimming pared 6 bases from V and 4 bases from J, leaving 12 bases between. Per germline, CDR1 ENHRY and CDR2 SYGVKD. The CDR3 has 13 amino acids. CDR3 amino acids: CAISPGDLYGYTF. The CDR3 nucleotides read TGTGCCATCAGCCCAGGGGACCTCTATGGCTACACCTTC.

This clonotype occurred many times. This rearrangement joins TRBV10-3 to TRBJ2-5; D might be TRBD1 (5 bases). This CDR3 spans 13 amino acids. Germline CDR1 ENHRY, CDR2 SYGVKD. Trimming cost V 2 bases and J 9 bases, with 13 bases left between them. The CDR3 DNA sequence: TGTGCCATCAGTGAGGATGGACAATCGGCCCAGTACTTC. Residues: CAISEDGQSAQYF.

This clonotype was seen more than once but under ten times. The rearrangement links TRBV4-2 to TRBJ1-6; D possibly corresponds to TRBD1 (5 bases). V dropped 4 bases and J dropped 8 bases, with 24 bases sitting between them. The CDR3 is 18 residues long. The germline gives CDR1 LGHNA, CDR2 YNFKEQ. CDR3 sequence reads: CASSRSRGRGIKDSPLHF. The CDR3 DNA reads as TGTGCCAGCAGCCGATCCCGGGGACGGGGTATTAAGGATTCACCCCTCCACTTT.

This chain uses TRBV18 with TRBJ2-1; TRBD2 agrees at 8 bases. Losses at the gene ends were 4 bases for V and 3 bases for J; bases not matched to a gene: 8. The CDR3 totals 16 residues. Germline lookup yields CDR1 KGHSH and CDR2 LQKENI. CDR3 region: CASSLGWSGGYNEQFF. In nucleotides, the CDR3 is TGTGCCAGCTCACTGGGTTGGAGCGGGGGCTACAATGAGCAGTTCTTC.

This chain joins TRBV5-1 and TRBJ2-1; 9 bases fit TRBD1. The CDR3 covers 15 residues. V gave up 4 bases and J gave up 8 bases; unmatched junction bases: 10. Germline V gives CDR1 SGHRS, CDR2 YFSETQ. The DNA for the CDR3 is TGCGCCAGCAGCGTCGGACAGGGGATTGGCGATGAGCAGTTCTTC. It yields the protein CASSVGQGIGDEQFF.

This clonotype appeared many times. This chain joins TRBV5-5 and TRBJ1-1, with TRBD1 identical over 7 bases. The germline V gene has CDR1 SGHKS and CDR2 YYEKEE (reference sequence). V was clipped by 0 bases and J by 5 bases; unmatched bases: 7. This CDR3 has 15 residues. The CDR3 DNA is TGTGCCAGCAGCTTGGTAGCCAGGGGGTTGACTGAAGCTTTCTTT. This translates into CASSLVARGLTEAFF.

This clonotype was picked up many times. The chain combines TRBV19 with TRBJ2-1; a possible D gene is TRBD2 (5 bases). Germline V gene lookup returns CDR1 LNHDA and CDR2 SQIVND (reference sequence). This CDR3 is built from 13 residues. V gave up 6 bases and J gave up 4 bases, with 10 bases separating them. Written as DNA, the CDR3 is TGTGCCAGTAGCAACGGGAATTACAATGAGCAGTTCTTC. It translates to CASSNGNYNEQFF.

The V call is TRBV5-1, the J call TRBJ1-2; the D gene is possibly TRBD1 (5 bases). Trimming took off 0 bases at V and 0 bases at J, with 12 bases between the two ends. The CDR3 extends over 16 amino acids. Per germline, CDR1 SGHRS and CDR2 YFSETQ. The CDR3 region is CASSLGGDPPNYGYTF. The CDR3 DNA is TGCGCCAGCAGCTTGGGAGGGGACCCACCTAACTATGGCTACACCTTC.

V and J are TRBV6-5 and TRBJ1-6; 9 bases map to TRBD1. The ends lost 6 bases at V and 6 bases at J; junction bases unmatched: 6. The V gene's germline CDR1 is MNHEY and CDR2 SVGAGI. The CDR3 spans 15 residues. The CDR3 region has the DNA TGTGCCAGCAGCCCGACAGGGGGGCTTAATTCACCCCTCCACTTT. Encoded protein: CASSPTGGLNSPLHF.

V and J are TRBV7-2 and TRBJ2-2; 9 nucleotides agree with TRBD2. Germline V gene sequence: CDR1 SGHTA, CDR2 FQGNSA. Trimming cost V 5 bases and J 1 base; bases outside gene matches: 5. The CDR3 has 16 residues. CDR3: CASSPYSGGNTGELFF. The CDR3 DNA is TGTGCCAGCAGCCCTTATAGCGGGGGGAACACCGGGGAGCTGTTTTTT.

The chain links TRBV2 to TRBJ2-5; either TRBD1 or TRBD2 may supply D (5 bases each). The CDR3 sequence is 15 residues long. V was shortened by 5 bases and J by 2 bases, with 15 bases between the two germline ends. Germline CDR1 reads SNHLY; CDR2 reads FYNNEI. CDR3 bases: TGTGCCAGCAGTCACAAATCGGGACCGCAAGAGACCCAGTACTTC. Translated: CASSHKSGPQETQYF.